This passage covers 28 T cell receptor beta chains from one sample sequenced in a study of identical twins. TCRdb called the 5' RACE reads again in MiXCR, with one record for every CDR3 protein. The table has about 660,000 distinct CDR3 sequences, less than 10% seen once. These records were also assigned to another study, of yellow fever vaccine responses in identical twins.

Sequenced input: PBMCs. Receptors were obtained from a woman under 30 in good health.

In its sample, this clonotype was seen many times. The chain is built from TRBV6-9 and TRBJ2-1; 8 bases map to TRBD2. V shed 10 bases and J 5 bases; nucleotides not matched to a gene: 16. The germline CDR1 and CDR2 sequences are MNHGY and SVAAGI. The length of the CDR3 is 16 residues. DNA for the CDR3: TGTGCCAACCTAAGGGAAGCGGGAGTGAGCCACAATGAGCAGTTCTTC. Residues: CANLREAGVSHNEQFF.

CDR3 coding DNA: TGTGCCAGCAGCCCGGGGACTAGCGGGAGTGGGAATGAGCAGTTCTTC. It specifies CASSPGTSGSGNEQFF. The chain is built from TRBV7-6 and TRBJ2-1; 14 nucleotides agree with TRBD2. Per germline, CDR1 SGHVS and CDR2 FNYEAQ. V lost 5 bases, J lost 7 bases, and 7 bases stayed unmatched. This CDR3 has 16 amino acids. Complete variable domain (other parts from reference TRBV7-6 and TRBJ2-1): GAGVSQSPRYKVTKRGQDVALRCDPISGHVSLYWYRQALGQGPEFLTYFNYEAQQDKSGLPNDRFSAERPEGSISTLTIQRTEQRDSAMYRCASSPGTSGSGNEQFFGPGTRLTVL.

The chain joins TRBV19 to TRBJ2-2; either TRBD1 or TRBD2 may fit D (5 bases each). V lost 5 bases, J lost 4 bases, and 17 bases lay in between. CDR1 and CDR2 (germline): LNHDA, SQIVND (reference sequence). The CDR3 is 16 amino acids. CDR3 region: CASSLDPGRFTGELFF. The CDR3 DNA reads TGTGCCAGTAGTCTCGACCCGGGACGCTTCACCGGGGAGCTGTTTTTT.

V and J are TRBV20-1 and TRBJ1-5; no clear D gene. V lost 0 bases and J lost 0, with 9 bases in between. This CDR3 contains 15 residues. Germline V gene sequence: CDR1 DFQATT, CDR2 SNEGSKA (reference sequence). The CDR3 protein is CSARDLGISNQPQHF. The CDR3 region has the DNA TGCAGTGCTAGAGATCTAGGGATTAGCAATCAGCCCCAGCATTTT.

This clonotype has more than one count but fewer than ten. The chain carries TRBV5-1 and TRBJ2-5, with D unclear. Deletions cut 6 bases from V and 5 bases from J, with 14 bases between. CDR3 size: 13 residues. CDR1 SGHRS and CDR2 YFSETQ come from the germline V gene. The CDR3 reads CASTPGRVETQYF. CDR3 nucleotides: TGCGCCAGCACCCCCGGTAGGGTGGAGACCCAGTACTTC. The whole variable domain, remainder taken from reference TRBV5-1 and TRBJ2-5, is KAGVTQTPRYLIKTRGQQVTLSCSPISGHRSVSWYQQTPGQGLQFLFEYFSETQRNKGNFPGRFSGRQFSNSRSEMNVSTLELGDSALYLCASTPGRVETQYFGPGTRLLVL.

The V call is TRBV11-2, the J call TRBJ2-3; D perhaps matches TRBD2 (5 bases). Germline V gives CDR1 SGHAT, CDR2 FQNNGV. The V end lost 4 bases, the J end lost 0 bases, and 14 bases lay between the germline ends. The CDR3 is made up of 16 amino acids. The CDR3 DNA is TGTGCCAGCAGCTCCATCGTCGGCGGGAGCACAGATACGCAGTATTTT. It specifies CASSSIVGGSTDTQYF. The full variable domain, rest sourced from reference TRBV11-2 and TRBJ2-3, is EAGVAQSPRYKIIEKRQSVAFWCNPISGHATLYWYQQILGQGPKLLIQFQNNGVVDDSQLPKDRFSAERLKGVDSTLKIQPAKLEDSAVYLCASSSIVGGSTDTQYFGPGTRLTVL.

This rearrangement joins TRBV27 to TRBJ2-7; TRBD1 might be the D (6 bases). Trimming cost V 8 bases and J 1 base, with 21 bases left between them. The CDR3 runs to 16 residues. Per germline, CDR1 MNHEY and CDR2 SMNVEV (reference sequence). The CDR3 reads CASGGFRGFWSYEQYF. DNA for the CDR3: TGTGCCAGCGGCGGATTTAGGGGGTTTTGGTCCTACGAGCAGTACTTC.

This clonotype turned up a few times. The rearrangement links TRBV5-6 to TRBJ2-3; D is perhaps TRBD2 (7 bases). This CDR3 is 15 amino acids long. The germline gives CDR1 SGHDT, CDR2 YYEEEE. Trimming took 2 bases from V and 2 from J, leaving 12 bases between them. The DNA of the CDR3 is TGTGCCAGCAGCTTTTCCGGGGGGCCCACAGATACGCAGTATTTT. As protein: CASSFSGGPTDTQYF.

The chain combines TRBV5-1 with TRBJ2-5, with 7 bases aligning to TRBD2. Germline CDR1 reads SGHRS; CDR2 reads YFSETQ. Trimming at V came to 4 bases and at J to 5 bases, leaving 11 bases not matched to a gene. The CDR3 totals 15 residues. The CDR3 loop is CASSRGPREVETQYF. The CDR3 coding sequence is TGCGCCAGCAGCCGCGGCCCCCGGGAGGTGGAGACCCAGTACTTC.

V gene TRBV6-2 or TRBV6-3 combines with J gene TRBJ1-1; perhaps TRBD1 as D (5 bases). Trimming stripped 2 bases from V and 3 bases from J, with 16 bases between. This CDR3 comprises 16 residues. CDR1 is MNHEY, CDR2 SVGEGT, per germline. CDR3 sequence: CASSYGVTVLHTEAFF. The CDR3 nucleotides are TGTGCCAGCAGTTACGGGGTGACAGTCCTTCACACTGAAGCTTTCTTT.

This clonotype was seen a handful of times. The V call is TRBV7-9, the J call TRBJ2-7; a weak D match, TRBD1 (5 bases). The CDR3 spans 16 residues. Between the trimmed V and J ends, which lost 4 bases and 1 base, there was a span of 17 bases. The germline CDR1 and CDR2 sequences are SEHNR and FQNEAQ (reference sequence). The CDR3 DNA is TGTGCCAGCAGCTCCCCAGCAGGGAAAGGGTCCTACGAGCAGTACTTC. Translating it yields CASSSPAGKGSYEQYF.

This clonotype appeared a few times. The V call is TRBV7-3, the J call TRBJ2-1; 14 bases fit TRBD2. Germline CDR1 SGHTA, CDR2 FQGTGA. J was trimmed by 9 bases and V by 5 bases; bases with no gene match: 9. The length of the CDR3 is 16 residues. The CDR3 DNA reads TGTGCCAGCAGCAACGGACTAGCGGGGGGCCGGGGTGAGCAGTTCTTC. Its translation: CASSNGLAGGRGEQFF.

The table lists this clonotype with a few counts. The V gene is TRBV12-3 or TRBV12-4, the J gene TRBJ2-1; 13 bases fit TRBD2. The CDR3 loop spans 16 amino acids. The V and J ends lost 2 bases and 7 bases, in that order; junction bases with no gene match: 5. CDR3 nucleotide sequence: TGTGCCAGCAGTTTATGGACTAGCGGGAGTGGTAATGAGCAGTTCTTC. Translated: CASSLWTSGSGNEQFF.

V is TRBV24-1 and J is TRBJ2-5, with TRBD2 matching over 9 bases. Losses at the gene ends were 0 bases for V and 5 bases for J; bases not matched to a gene: 9. Germline-derived CDR1 and CDR2 are KGHDR and SFDVKD. The CDR3 runs 17 residues. The CDR3 sequence: CATSDLDRGRASETQYF. CDR3 coding DNA: TGTGCCACCAGTGATTTGGATCGCGGGAGGGCCTCGGAGACCCAGTACTTC.

A few counts support this clonotype. The chain couples TRBV14 to TRBJ1-4, with D hard to call. This CDR3 contains 13 residues. Germline V gene data show CDR1 as SGHDN and CDR2 as FVKESK. Trimming removed 1 base from V and 7 bases from J, with 7 bases in between. Here the CDR3 DNA reads TGTGCCAGCAGCCAAGTCCGGGGTGAAAAACTGTTTTTT. Protein: CASSQVRGEKLFF.

This clonotype was counted between two and nine times. The gene calls are TRBV24-1 and TRBJ1-2; D is unresolved. The CDR3 extends over 13 amino acids. With 5 bases removed from V and 5 bases from J, the gap between germline ends came to 11 bases. Germline-derived CDR1 and CDR2 are KGHDR and SFDVKD. The chain's CDR3 is CATSASGIYGYTF. As DNA, the CDR3 is TGTGCCACCAGTGCTTCAGGCATTTATGGCTACACCTTC.

This clonotype was seen repeatedly, ten times or more. This chain joins TRBV20-1 and TRBJ1-5; D remains ambiguous. CDR3 size: 12 residues. Trimming left V 3 bases short and J 0 bases short, with 3 bases between. The germline CDR1 and CDR2 sequences are DFQATT and SNEGSKA (reference sequence). For the CDR3, the DNA is TGCAGTGCTAGGGTTAGCAATCAGCCCCAGCATTTT. This sequence encodes CSARVSNQPQHF.

The V gene is TRBV12-3 or TRBV12-4, the J gene TRBJ1-6; 7 bases map to TRBD1. Trimming cost V 10 bases and J 6 bases; bases outside gene matches: 6. The CDR3 has 13 amino acids. The CDR3 DNA follows: TGTGCCACTTTAGGGGACAGTAATTCACCCCTCCACTTT. Translating it yields CATLGDSNSPLHF.

The J gene is TRBJ2-1, the V gene TRBV20-1; 7 nucleotides match TRBD2. The CDR3 is made up of 16 amino acids. Germline lookup yields CDR1 DFQATT and CDR2 SNEGSKA (reference sequence). J gave up 3 bases and V 5 bases, and 13 bases lay outside the gene matches. The CDR3 loop reads CSARKRTSGFYNEQFF. CDR3 bases: TGCAGTGCTCGAAAAAGGACTAGTGGTTTCTACAATGAGCAGTTCTTC.

This chain connects TRBV6-1 to TRBJ2-7; TRBD2 matches at 12 bases. The CDR3 runs to 15 residues. Germline-derived CDR1 and CDR2 are MNHNS and SASEGT. The V gene end was trimmed by 6 bases and the J gene end by 4 bases; junction bases not matched to a gene: 7. The CDR3, as DNA: TGTGCCAGCAGGACGTCTAGCGGGAGGGATTACGAGCAGTACTTC. It specifies CASRTSSGRDYEQYF.

This clonotype has more than one count but fewer than ten. J is TRBJ2-7 and V is TRBV30; TRBD2 matches at 10 bases. The V segment lost 5 bases and the J segment 2 bases; nucleotides outside the gene matches: 6. This CDR3 contains 14 residues. From germline, CDR1 is GTSNPN and CDR2 SVGIG (reference sequence). CDR3 loop: CAWGTLAGPYEQYF. The CDR3 DNA is TGTGCCTGGGGTACACTAGCGGGGCCCTACGAGCAGTACTTC.

This clonotype was picked up a small number of times. V usage is TRBV10-1 and J usage is TRBJ2-7; 7 bases match TRBD1. Germline-derived CDR1 and CDR2 are WNHNN and SYGVQD (reference sequence). CDR3 length: 18 amino acids. J was trimmed by 0 bases and V by 8 bases; bases with no gene match: 19. The CDR3 DNA is TGCGCCAGCTGTCGGACAGGACCCAAAACCCCAAGCTCCTACGAGCAGTACTTC. Amino acids: CASCRTGPKTPSSYEQYF.

The chain joins TRBV20-1 to TRBJ2-1; 11 nucleotides line up with TRBD2. Germline CDR1 reads DFQATT; CDR2 reads SNEGSKA (reference sequence). Trimming removed 4 bases from V and 4 bases from J; junction bases left unmatched: 3. The CDR3 runs 14 residues. The CDR3 DNA is TGCAGTGCTACGGGACTAGCGGAATACAATGAGCAGTTCTTC. This codes for CSATGLAEYNEQFF.

The chain uses TRBV5-6 and TRBJ2-5; D possibly uses TRBD1 or TRBD2 (6 bases each). There are 13 residues in the CDR3. Germline V gene data show CDR1 as SGHDT and CDR2 as YYEEEE. With 2 bases removed from V and 4 bases from J, the gap between germline ends came to 9 bases. In DNA, the CDR3 is TGTGCCAGCAGCTTCAAGGGGGGAGAGACCCAGTACTTC. Translation: CASSFKGGETQYF.

This clonotype was observed many times. The chain combines TRBV10-3 with TRBJ2-2; D is perhaps TRBD2 (6 bases). There are 19 residues in the CDR3. The V end was cut by 4 bases, the J end by 4 bases, with 25 bases between. CDR1 and CDR2 from the germline V gene are ENHRY and SYGVKD. DNA for the CDR3: TGTGCCATCAGTGTTAAGGTTGAGCGGGCCGTGGTACGCACCGGGGAGCTGTTTTTT. This codes for CAISVKVERAVVRTGELFF.

J is TRBJ1-6 and V is TRBV12-3 or TRBV12-4, with D maybe TRBD1 (6 bases). Trimming took off 6 bases at V and 7 bases at J, with 16 bases between the two ends. The CDR3 has 15 residues. The CDR3 DNA reads TGTGCCAGCAGCCTGAGGACAGCGAAGAATTCACCCCTCCACTTT. It codes for CASSLRTAKNSPLHF.

This clonotype was detected ten times or more. The rearrangement links TRBV7-9 to TRBJ2-1, with D possibly TRBD2 on 6 matching bases. Germline CDR1 and CDR2: SEHNR and FQNEAQ (reference sequence). Between the trimmed V and J ends, which lost 5 bases and 9 bases, there was a span of 26 bases. This CDR3 region has 17 residues. The CDR3 DNA follows: TGTGCCAGCAGCCCTAACTTATCGGGACTGTGGGGGGTTGAGCAGTTCTTC. It encodes CASSPNLSGLWGVEQFF.

In its sample, this clonotype was seen a few times. V and J are TRBV29-1 and TRBJ2-5; 8 bases are shared with TRBD1. V gave up 7 bases and J gave up 4 bases; unmatched junction bases: 5. In germline, CDR1 is SQVTM, CDR2 ANQGSEA. This CDR3 contains 12 residues. The CDR3 DNA sequence: TGCAGCGCCCAGACAGGGGTAGAGACCCAGTACTTC. This translates into CSAQTGVETQYF.